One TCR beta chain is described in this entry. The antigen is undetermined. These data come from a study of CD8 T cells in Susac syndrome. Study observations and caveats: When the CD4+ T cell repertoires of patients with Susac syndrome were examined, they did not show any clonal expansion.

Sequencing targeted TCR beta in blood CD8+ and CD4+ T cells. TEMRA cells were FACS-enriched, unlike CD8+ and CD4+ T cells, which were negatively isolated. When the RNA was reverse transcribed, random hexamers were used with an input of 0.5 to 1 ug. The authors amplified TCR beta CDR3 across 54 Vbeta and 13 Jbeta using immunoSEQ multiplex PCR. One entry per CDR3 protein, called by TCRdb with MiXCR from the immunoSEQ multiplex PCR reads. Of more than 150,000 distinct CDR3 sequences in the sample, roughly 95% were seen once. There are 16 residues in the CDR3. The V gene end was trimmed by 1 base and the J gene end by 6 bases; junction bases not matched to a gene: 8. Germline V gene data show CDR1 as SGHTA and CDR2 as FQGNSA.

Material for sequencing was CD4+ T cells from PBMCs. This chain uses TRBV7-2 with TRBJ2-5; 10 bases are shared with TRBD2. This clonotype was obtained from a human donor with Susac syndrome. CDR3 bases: TGTGCCAGCAGCTTAGTTGGGGCTAGCGGGGGAAAGACCCAGTACTTC. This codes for CASSLVGASGGKTQYF.